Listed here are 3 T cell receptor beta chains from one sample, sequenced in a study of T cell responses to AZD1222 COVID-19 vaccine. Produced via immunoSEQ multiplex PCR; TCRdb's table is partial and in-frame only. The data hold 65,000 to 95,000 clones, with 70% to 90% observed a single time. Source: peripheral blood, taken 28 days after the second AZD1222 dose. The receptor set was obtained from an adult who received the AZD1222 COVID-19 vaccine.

The CDR3 DNA sequence: TGTGCCAGCTGTCGGGACAGGGGTTCGGAGACCCAGTACTTC. It yields the protein CASCRDRGSETQYF. This sequence joins TRBV28 and TRBJ2-5; TRBD1 agrees at 10 bases. This CDR3 has 14 amino acids. Germline V CDR1 and CDR2: MDHEN, SYDVKM. The junction had 8 bases not matched to a gene; V was cut back by 8 bases and J by 5 bases.

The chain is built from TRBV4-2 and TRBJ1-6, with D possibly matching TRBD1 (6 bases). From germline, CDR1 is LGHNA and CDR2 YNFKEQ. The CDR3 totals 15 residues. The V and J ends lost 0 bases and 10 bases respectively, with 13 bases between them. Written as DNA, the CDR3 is TGTGCCAGCAGCCAAGAGTCACAGGGTGAATCACCCCTCCACTTT. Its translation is CASSQESQGESPLHF.

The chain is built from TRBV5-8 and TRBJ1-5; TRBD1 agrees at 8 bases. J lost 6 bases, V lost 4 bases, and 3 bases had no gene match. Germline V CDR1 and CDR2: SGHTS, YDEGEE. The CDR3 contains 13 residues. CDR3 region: CASSLGQGQPQHF. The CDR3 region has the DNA TGTGCCAGCAGCCTTGGACAGGGTCAGCCCCAGCATTTT.